The rows below give T cell receptor beta chains drawn from one sample of a study of vaccination and CD4 T cells after COVID-19. No antigen is known for these receptors. TCRdb recomputed calls from the PCR reads with MiXCR, one row per CDR3 protein. The sample consists of around 13,000 distinct CDR3 sequences, about 56% of them appearing once. The starting material was CD4+ T cells from blood, cultured in vitro, obtained before SARS-CoV-2 vaccination. These receptor sequences come from a human donor who had recovered from COVID-19. Both conserved end residues are part of each CDR3. D genes are given only for firm matches. A clone size is listed for some rows: how often the clone was seen (once, few, many), or a class if it is expanded.

>TRBJ1-5|.|TRBD1|TRBV24-1
CATSDRVAQPQHF
TGTGCCACCAGCGACAGGGTTGCCCAGCCCCAGCATTTT
>TRBJ2-7|few|TRBD1|TRBV20-1
CSARDARTGDLDEQYF
TGCAGTGCTAGAGATGCTCGGACAGGCGACTTGGACGAGCAGTACTTC
>TRBJ1-6|.|.|TRBV6-1
CASSPKSAPSPLHF
TGTGCCAGCAGTCCCAAAAGCGCTCCTTCACCCCTCCACTTT
>TRBJ1-2|.|TRBD1|TRBV20-1
CSAPNEGAYGYTF
TGCAGTGCTCCGAACGAGGGGGCCTATGGCTACACCTTC
>TRBJ1-6|few|.|TRBV28
CASSSQGRPLHF
TGTGCCAGCAGTTCCCAGGGACGGCCCCTCCACTTT
>TRBJ1-2|.|TRBD1|TRBV2
CASSEDRGNGYTF
TGTGCCAGCAGTGAGGACAGGGGGAATGGCTACACCTTC
>TRBJ1-6|few|.|TRBV20-1
CSARSGREGSPLHF
TGCAGTGCCAGAAGCGGCAGGGAGGGCTCACCCCTCCACTTT
>TRBJ2-3|.|.|TRBV29-1
CSVEEFTDTQYF
TGCAGCGTTGAAGAGTTCACAGATACGCAGTATTTT
>TRBJ2-3|.|TRBD2|TRBV7-2
CASSPGLATDTQYF
TGTGCCAGCAGCCCAGGACTAGCAACAGATACGCAGTATTTT
>TRBJ2-1|.|TRBD2|TRBV11-3
CASSPSGSSYNEQFF
TGTGCCAGCAGCCCTAGCGGGAGCTCCTACAATGAGCAGTTCTTC
>TRBJ2-5|.|.|TRBV20-1
CSAQPGEWGPQYF
TGCAGTGCCCAGCCCGGGGAATGGGGACCCCAGTACTTC
>TRBJ1-5|.|.|TRBV20-1
CSARGTVGNQPQHF
TGCAGTGCTAGAGGGACGGTCGGGAATCAGCCCCAGCATTTT
>TRBJ2-6|.|.|TRBV27
CASSLRGSGANVLTF
TGTGCCAGCAGTTTAAGGGGCTCTGGGGCCAACGTCCTGACTTTC
>TRBJ2-4|once|.|TRBV7-2
CASSSLPPNANLLEAKNIQYF
TGTGCCAGCAGCTCCCTCCCCCCGAATGCTAACCTACTCGAAGCCAAAAACATTCAGTACTTC
>TRBJ2-3|.|TRBD2|TRBV11-3
CASSLGTSGRAEDTQYF
TGTGCCAGCAGCTTAGGGACTAGCGGGAGGGCCGAAGATACGCAGTATTTT
>TRBJ2-5|.|.|TRBV6-2/TRBV6-3
CASSYLTPAGETQYF
TGTGCCAGCAGTTATTTAACCCCGGCGGGGGAGACCCAGTACTTC
>TRBJ1-6|.|TRBD1|TRBV7-9
CASSLRTGSGNSPLHF
TGTGCCAGCAGCCTTCGGACAGGGTCGGGTAATTCACCCCTCCACTTT
>TRBJ2-7|.|TRBD2|TRBV15
CATSRDRGDLYEQYF
TGTGCCACCAGCAGAGATCGGGGGGACCTCTACGAGCAGTACTTC
>TRBJ1-3|.|.|TRBV24-1
CATSDPTVMGNTIYF
TGTGCCACCAGTGATCCGACTGTTATGGGAAACACCATATATTTT
>TRBJ2-7|.|.|TRBV7-8
CASSRTRDYEQYF
TGTGCCAGCAGCCGGACCCGGGACTACGAGCAGTACTTC
>TRBJ1-4|.|TRBD1|TRBV20-1
CSAIPYRDRGRMGTKKLFF
TGCAGTGCTATTCCATACCGGGACAGGGGCCGCATGGGCACCAAAAAACTGTTTTTT
>TRBJ2-2|once|TRBD2|TRBV11-2
CASSPGLAGTGELFF
TGTGCCAGCAGCCCCGGACTAGCGGGAACCGGGGAGCTGTTTTTT
>TRBJ2-3|few|.|TRBV7-9
CASSTGSTDTQYF
TGTGCCAGCAGTACAGGTTCCACAGATACGCAGTATTTT
>TRBJ1-1|.|.|TRBV6-2/TRBV6-3
CASSPKRAWNTEAFF
TGTGCCAGCAGTCCTAAGAGGGCTTGGAACACTGAAGCTTTCTTT
>TRBJ1-1|few|TRBD1|TRBV20-1
CSARGVGRSWTGNTEAFF
TGCAGTGCTAGGGGGGTCGGAAGATCCTGGACAGGAAACACTGAAGCTTTCTTT
>TRBJ1-5|few|.|TRBV10-3
CAISGEGRYQPQHF
TGTGCCATCAGTGGGGAGGGGCGGTATCAGCCCCAGCATTTT
>TRBJ1-6|.|.|TRBV7-9
CASSFGQFGSPLHF
TGTGCCAGCAGCTTTGGACAGTTTGGTTCACCCCTCCACTTT
>TRBJ2-5|.|TRBD1|TRBV7-9
CASSIPTGSQETQYF
TGTGCCAGCAGCATTCCGACAGGGAGCCAAGAGACCCAGTACTTC
>TRBJ2-7|few|TRBD2|TRBV20-1
CSADSGLAGAPEQYF
TGCAGTGCTGACTCGGGACTAGCGGGAGCTCCCGAGCAGTACTTC
>TRBJ1-2|.|TRBD1|TRBV6-2/TRBV6-3
CASRKTGEDGYTF
TGTGCCAGCAGAAAGACAGGGGAGGATGGCTACACCTTC
>TRBJ2-1|.|.|TRBV6-2/TRBV6-3
CASSYGDSAAKQFF
TGTGCCAGCAGTTACGGGGACTCCGCCGCGAAGCAGTTCTTC
>TRBJ1-1|few|.|TRBV6-1
CASRVREAFF
TGTGCCAGCAGAGTCAGGGAAGCTTTCTTT
>TRBJ2-2|once|.|TRBV6-2/TRBV6-3
CASSAGTRWTGELFF
TGTGCCAGCAGTGCCGGGACAAGATGGACCGGGGAGCTGTTTTTT
>TRBJ1-5|.|TRBD1|TRBV10-3
CATGQGVGNQPQHF
TGTGCCACCGGACAGGGGGTTGGTAATCAGCCCCAGCATTTT
>TRBJ2-1|medium-sized|.|TRBV20-1
CSASPSASSYNEQFF
TGCAGTGCTAGTCCCAGCGCAAGCTCCTACAATGAGCAGTTCTTC
>TRBJ2-5|.|TRBD2|TRBV29-1
CSVEVRGTSGPQETQYF
TGCAGCGTTGAAGTACGGGGAACTAGCGGGCCTCAAGAGACCCAGTACTTC
>TRBJ1-5|few|TRBD1|TRBV20-1
CSALGQGYQPQHF
TGCAGTGCCTTGGGACAGGGGTATCAGCCCCAGCATTTT
>TRBJ2-5|.|.|TRBV27
CASSLRSGEQETQYF
TGTGCCAGCAGTTTACGGTCAGGGGAACAAGAGACCCAGTACTTC
>TRBJ1-2|.|TRBD1|TRBV6-1
CASSATGTDGNYGYTF
TGTGCCAGCAGTGCAACCGGGACAGACGGTAACTATGGCTACACCTTC
>TRBJ2-3|.|.|TRBV6-1
CASTRQNTDTQYF
TGTGCCAGCACCCGACAGAACACAGATACGCAGTATTTT
>TRBJ2-3|.|TRBD2|TRBV24-1
CATSDSRGGYTDTQYF
TGTGCCACCAGTGATTCGCGGGGGGGATACACAGATACGCAGTATTTT
>TRBJ2-7|.|TRBD1|TRBV27
CASFKRRPGGSYEQYF
TGTGCCAGCTTTAAAAGGAGGCCAGGGGGTTCCTACGAGCAGTACTTC
>TRBJ1-2|.|.|TRBV5-4
CASSSPIGGKWLGYTF
TGTGCCAGCAGCTCGCCCATCGGGGGCAAGTGGTTGGGCTACACCTTC
>TRBJ2-5|few|.|TRBV7-6
CASSLAYNDETQYF
TGTGCCAGCAGCTTAGCTTATAATGACGAGACCCAGTACTTC
>TRBJ1-2|.|.|TRBV10-3
CAISEWDGYGYTF
TGTGCCATCAGTGAATGGGATGGCTATGGCTACACCTTC
>TRBJ2-3|.|.|TRBV28
CASSPYAPGTDTQYF
TGTGCCAGCAGCCCTTACGCGCCTGGCACAGATACGCAGTATTTT
>TRBJ2-2|.|.|TRBV20-1
CSASPPLGKGTGELFF
TGCAGTGCTAGTCCCCCCCTCGGGAAAGGCACCGGGGAGCTGTTTTTT
>TRBJ2-6|.|TRBD1|TRBV7-3
CASSLGGQGNVLTF
TGTGCCAGCAGCTTAGGGGGACAGGGCAACGTCCTGACTTTC
>TRBJ2-7|.|.|TRBV12-3/TRBV12-4
CASSRTDESSYEQYF
TGTGCCAGCAGTCGGACGGACGAGAGCTCCTACGAGCAGTACTTC
>TRBJ2-3|.|.|TRBV27
CASRLTLGLADTQYF
TGTGCCAGCAGATTGACACTGGGGCTTGCAGATACGCAGTATTTT